This T cell receptor beta chain was sequenced in a study of blood T cell repertoires in COVID-19. The germline V gene encodes CDR1 SEHNR and CDR2 FQNEAQ (reference sequence). Trimming stripped 5 bases from V and 0 bases from J, with 11 bases between. The CDR3 has 15 amino acids. Repertoires were generated with immunoSEQ multiplex PCR, while TCRdb's copy carries only in-frame clones and drops some. The sample yields about 240,000 clones, 75% to 90% seen once. The chain uses TRBV7-9 and TRBJ1-3; possibly TRBD1 for D (6 bases). The sequenced material came from peripheral blood. This sequence originates from a man in his sixties who had recovered from COVID-19. The CDR3 bases are TGTGCCAGCAGCCTGACAGGCTTCTCTGGAAACACCATATATTTT. This translates into CASSLTGFSGNTIYF.